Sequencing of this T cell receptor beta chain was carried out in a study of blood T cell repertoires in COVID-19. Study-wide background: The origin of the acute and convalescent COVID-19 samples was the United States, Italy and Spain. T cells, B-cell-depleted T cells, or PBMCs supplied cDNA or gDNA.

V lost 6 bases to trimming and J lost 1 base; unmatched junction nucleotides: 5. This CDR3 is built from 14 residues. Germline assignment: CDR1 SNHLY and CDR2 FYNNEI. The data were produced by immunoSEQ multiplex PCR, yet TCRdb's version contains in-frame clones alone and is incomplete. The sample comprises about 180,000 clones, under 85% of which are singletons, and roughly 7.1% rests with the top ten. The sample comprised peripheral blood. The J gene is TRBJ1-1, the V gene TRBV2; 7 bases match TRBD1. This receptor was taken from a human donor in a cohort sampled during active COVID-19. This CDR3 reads CASRTTGTNTEAFF. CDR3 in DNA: TGTGCCAGCAGAACGACAGGGACGAACACTGAAGCTTTCTTT.